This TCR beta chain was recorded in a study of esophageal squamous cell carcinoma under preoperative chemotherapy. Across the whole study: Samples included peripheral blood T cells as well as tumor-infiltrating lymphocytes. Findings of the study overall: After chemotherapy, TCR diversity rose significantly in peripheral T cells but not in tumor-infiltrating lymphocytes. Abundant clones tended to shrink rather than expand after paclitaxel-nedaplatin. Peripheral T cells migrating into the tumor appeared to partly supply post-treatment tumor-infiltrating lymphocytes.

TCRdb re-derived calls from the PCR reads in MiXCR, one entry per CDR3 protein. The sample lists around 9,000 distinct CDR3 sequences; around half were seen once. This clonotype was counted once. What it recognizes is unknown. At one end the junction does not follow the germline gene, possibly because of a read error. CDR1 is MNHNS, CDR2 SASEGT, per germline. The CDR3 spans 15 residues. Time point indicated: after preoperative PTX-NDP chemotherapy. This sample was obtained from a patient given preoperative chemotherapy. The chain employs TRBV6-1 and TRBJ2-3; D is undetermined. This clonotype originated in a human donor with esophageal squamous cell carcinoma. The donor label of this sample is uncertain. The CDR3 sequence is CASSAWSSAKDTQYF. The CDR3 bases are TGTGCCAGCAGTGCGTGGAGTTCGGCCAAAGATACTCAGTATTTT.